This entry lists 26 T cell receptor beta chains sequenced from one sample in a study of early T cells in non-severe SARS-CoV-2 infection. TCRdb fed the 5' RACE reads into MiXCR, producing one record per CDR3 protein. The table records tens of thousands of distinct CDR3 sequences, more than 9% of them present only once. Sequenced material: whole blood. Receptor source: an adult who was a healthcare worker with PCR-confirmed SARS-CoV-2 infection or an uninfected control (not recorded which).

This clonotype was seen more than once but under ten times. The rearrangement joins TRBV18 to TRBJ1-6; 7 positions agree with TRBD1. Germline loops: CDR1 KGHSH, CDR2 LQKENI. Trimming cost V 1 base and J 5 bases; bases outside gene matches: 2. This CDR3 comprises 15 residues. The CDR3 protein is CASSPLTGDNSPLHF. CDR3 coding DNA: TGTGCCAGCTCACCACTTACAGGGGATAATTCACCCCTCCACTTT.

This clonotype was picked up many times. The gene calls are TRBV20-1 and TRBJ2-1, with D possibly being TRBD2 (5 bases). This CDR3 is 14 amino acids long. The germline CDR1 and CDR2 sequences are DFQATT and SNEGSKA (reference sequence). V lost 7 bases to trimming and J lost 7 bases, with 20 bases between them. The CDR3, as DNA: TGCAGTGTAGAGGCGGGCGGACTTGGGAATGAGCAGTTCTTC. Translated: CSVEAGGLGNEQFF.

The chain carries TRBV30 and TRBJ2-2; D is undetermined. The length of the CDR3 is 14 residues. V was clipped by 3 bases and J by 2 bases, with 10 bases between them. Germline assignment: CDR1 GTSNPN and CDR2 SVGIG (reference sequence). CDR3 in amino acids: CAWRATSNTGELFF. The CDR3 DNA sequence: TGTGCCTGGAGGGCTACAAGTAACACCGGGGAGCTGTTTTTT.

This clonotype was seen more than once but under ten times. The chain is built from TRBV5-1 and TRBJ1-1; 8 bases line up with TRBD1. Germline V gene data show CDR1 as SGHRS and CDR2 as YFSETQ. Unmatched junction bases numbered 6, after V lost 0 bases and J lost 5 bases. The CDR3 has 15 amino acids. The CDR3 bases are TGCGCCAGCAGCTTGGGGACAGGGCAAGGGACTGAAGCTTTCTTT. Amino acids: CASSLGTGQGTEAFF.

Only a few counts were recorded for this clonotype. The rearrangement joins TRBV9 to TRBJ2-6; D is unclear. The CDR3 contains 17 residues. The ends were cut back, 4 bases at V and 3 bases at J, with 17 bases in the middle. The germline V gene encodes CDR1 SGDLS and CDR2 YYNGEE. The DNA for the CDR3 is TGTGCCAGCAGCTCTGGTTGGGATGAATTTGGGGCCAACGTCCTGACTTTC. Translation: CASSSGWDEFGANVLTF.

This clonotype showed up just a few times. V gene TRBV29-1 combines with J gene TRBJ2-4, with a weak D call TRBD2 (6 bases). Germline V gene data show CDR1 as SQVTM and CDR2 as ANQGSEA. This CDR3 comprises 13 residues. V lost 5 bases and J 6 bases, leaving 14 bases between the germline ends. As DNA, the CDR3 is TGCAGCGTTAATTGGCGGGGAACAAACATTCAGTACTTC. Amino acid sequence: CSVNWRGTNIQYF.

The gene calls are TRBV12-3 or TRBV12-4 and TRBJ1-1, with D hard to call. V lost 5 bases and J 12 bases, leaving 13 bases between the germline ends. CDR3 length equals 11 residues. In nucleotides, the CDR3 is TGTGCCAGCAGTCACACGGGCCAACCTTTCTTT. This sequence encodes CASSHTGQPFF.

The table lists this clonotype with many counts. This chain joins TRBV30 and TRBJ1-2; 8 nucleotides align to TRBD1. V dropped 8 bases and J dropped 4; count of bases not matched to a gene: 6. There are 12 residues in the CDR3. The germline V gene encodes CDR1 GTSNPN and CDR2 SVGIG (reference sequence). The CDR3 spells CAGGDRGYGYTF. The CDR3 nucleotides are TGTGCCGGAGGTGACAGGGGCTATGGCTACACCTTC.

This clonotype was seen a handful of times. The chain recombines TRBV4-1 with TRBJ2-3, with 7 bases aligning to TRBD1. This CDR3 comprises 18 residues. The V and J ends lost 0 bases and 6 bases, in that order; junction bases with no gene match: 15. Germline V gene sequence: CDR1 MGHRA, CDR2 YSYEKL. CDR3: CASSQDGAPGQTADTQYF. CDR3 DNA: TGCGCCAGCAGCCAAGATGGGGCCCCGGGACAGACCGCTGATACGCAGTATTTT.

There are many counts of this clonotype. The chain recombines TRBV6-5 with TRBJ2-7; TRBD1 aligns across 7 bases. Germline CDR1 MNHEY, CDR2 SVGAGI. There are 14 residues in the CDR3. V lost 10 bases to trimming and J lost 3 bases; unmatched junction nucleotides: 12. The CDR3, as DNA: TGTGCCACCAAGTTAGGGGACAGCAGCTACGAGCAGTACTTC. Translating it yields CATKLGDSSYEQYF.

The sample holds a few counts of this clonotype. This chain joins TRBV5-8 and TRBJ2-5; possibly TRBD1 or TRBD2 for D (5 bases each). Germline V gene sequence: CDR1 SGHTS, CDR2 YDEGEE. V was clipped by 1 base and J by 6 bases, with 19 bases between them. The CDR3 runs to 16 residues. CDR3 DNA sequence: TGTGCCAGCAGCTTGTTCAATACGGGGCCGAAGAAGACCCAGTACTTC. It translates to CASSLFNTGPKKTQYF.

This clonotype has more than one count but fewer than ten. This chain joins TRBV2 and TRBJ1-1, with 8 bases identical to TRBD1. The germline gives CDR1 SNHLY, CDR2 FYNNEI. This CDR3 contains 13 residues. With 4 bases clipped from V and 5 bases from J, the junction kept 3 bases outside the gene matches. The CDR3 region is CASSAHRGTEAFF. Written as DNA, the CDR3 is TGTGCCAGCAGTGCCCACAGGGGGACTGAAGCTTTCTTT.

This clonotype appeared a few times. The chain uses TRBV15 and TRBJ2-5, with D maybe TRBD2 (7 bases). The CDR3 is made up of 15 amino acids. Germline-derived CDR1 and CDR2 are LNHNV and YYDKDF (reference sequence). Trimming removed 0 bases from V and 1 base from J, with 9 bases in between. This CDR3 is CATSRDGGAQETQYF. The CDR3 DNA reads TGTGCCACCAGCAGAGATGGGGGGGCCCAAGAGACCCAGTACTTC.

This clonotype was counted a few times. This chain uses TRBV12-3 or TRBV12-4 with TRBJ1-4; D unclear. CDR3 size: 14 residues. Trimming took off 2 bases at V and 8 bases at J, with 12 bases between the two ends. The CDR3 DNA reads as TGTGCCAGCAGTTTAAGGTCAGGAGGGGAAAAACTGTTTTTT. Protein: CASSLRSGGEKLFF.

This chain uses TRBV2 with TRBJ1-1; the D is unclear. Trimming shortened V by 0 bases and J by 0 bases, and 11 bases separated the two germline ends. The CDR3 contains 16 residues. Germline CDR1 reads SNHLY; CDR2 reads FYNNEI. CDR3 nucleotides: TGTGCCAGCAGTGAAGCCAGTGGCAGACTGAACACTGAAGCTTTCTTT. It encodes CASSEASGRLNTEAFF.

The chain recombines TRBV2 with TRBJ1-6; no definite D call. CDR3 size: 13 residues. Per germline, CDR1 SNHLY and CDR2 FYNNEI. Deletions cut 3 bases from V and 7 bases from J, with 7 bases between. The CDR3 nucleotides are TGTGCCAGCAGTGAGTCTAGAAATTCACCCCTCCACTTT. Translated, it gives CASSESRNSPLHF.

This clonotype appeared many times. The V gene is TRBV6-6, the J gene TRBJ2-5, with D perhaps being TRBD1 or TRBD2 (5 bases each). Germline-derived CDR1 and CDR2 are MNHNY and SVGAGI (reference sequence). The CDR3 consists of 14 residues. With 2 bases removed from V and 5 bases from J, the gap between germline ends came to 12 bases. In DNA, the CDR3 is TGTGCCAGCAGTTACCCGGGGCCGTGGGAGACCCAGTACTTC. Encoded protein: CASSYPGPWETQYF.

There are a few counts of this clonotype. The genes are TRBV24-1 and TRBJ2-5, with 8 positions matching TRBD1. The J segment lost 2 bases and the V segment lost 4 bases, leaving 8 bases of the junction unmatched. Germline V lookup: CDR1 KGHDR, CDR2 SFDVKD. CDR3 length: 16 residues. CDR3 sequence (DNA): TGTGCCACCAGTGAGGCCGGGACAGGCGTTCAAGAGACCCAGTACTTC. It yields the protein CATSEAGTGVQETQYF.

The rearrangement uses TRBV5-1 and TRBJ2-3; D is unresolved. Trimming left V 1 base short and J 8 bases short, with 11 bases between. The CDR3 totals 13 residues. Germline V lookup: CDR1 SGHRS, CDR2 YFSETQ. The CDR3 region is CASSLRPQGTQYF. CDR3 DNA sequence: TGCGCCAGCAGCTTGCGGCCCCAAGGTACGCAGTATTTT.

The rearrangement joins TRBV3-1 to TRBJ2-1, with D unresolved. The V gene lost 1 base and the J gene lost 1 base, with 11 bases spanning the gap. This CDR3 has 16 amino acids. Per germline, CDR1 LGHDT and CDR2 YNNKEL (reference sequence). The CDR3 DNA follows: TGTGCCAGCAGCCAAGGTGGCCAAACTTCCTACAATGAGCAGTTCTTC. Its translation: CASSQGGQTSYNEQFF.

This clonotype was seen at least ten times. The chain couples TRBV3-1 to TRBJ1-2, with D tentatively TRBD1 (5 bases). The CDR3 extends over 14 amino acids. Between the trimmed V and J ends, which lost 1 base and 4 bases, there was a span of 10 bases. Germline CDR1 reads LGHDT; CDR2 reads YNNKEL (reference sequence). The CDR3 sequence: CASSQGEGTYGYTF. The CDR3 DNA sequence: TGTGCCAGCAGCCAAGGTGAGGGGACCTATGGCTACACCTTC.

This clonotype has at least ten counts. The chain carries TRBV20-1 and TRBJ1-1; D is ambiguous. CDR1 and CDR2 from the germline V gene are DFQATT and SNEGSKA (reference sequence). Trimming removed 6 bases from V and 4 bases from J, with 15 bases in between. The CDR3 covers 13 residues. The CDR3: CSALTGSGTEAFF. The CDR3 DNA follows: TGCAGTGCCCTAACCGGGTCGGGCACTGAAGCTTTCTTT.

V usage is TRBV19 and J usage is TRBJ2-5; unclear D gene. Germline assignment: CDR1 LNHDA and CDR2 SQIVND (reference sequence). The CDR3 is 14 amino acids. V was cut by 4 bases and J by 2 bases, with 11 bases left in between. CDR3 sequence reads: CASSKQSQQETQYF. CDR3 coding DNA: TGTGCCAGTAGTAAACAGAGTCAGCAAGAGACCCAGTACTTC.

This clonotype was recorded a few times. The rearrangement uses TRBV20-1 and TRBJ2-1; the match to TRBD2 covers 8 bases. Germline V lookup: CDR1 DFQATT, CDR2 SNEGSKA (reference sequence). V shed 0 bases, J shed 8 bases, and the junction held 15 bases outside the gene matches. The CDR3 sequence is 17 residues long. The CDR3 sequence: CSARDTSGGARVDEQFF. Written as DNA, the CDR3 is TGCAGTGCTAGAGATACGAGCGGGGGCGCCCGGGTTGATGAGCAGTTCTTC.

This clonotype was picked up a small number of times. The chain joins TRBV29-1 to TRBJ2-3; 10 bases line up with TRBD2. Trimming removed 0 bases from V and 8 bases from J; junction bases left unmatched: 8. The CDR3 is made up of 15 amino acids. Germline V gene lookup returns CDR1 SQVTM and CDR2 ANQGSEA. The CDR3 bases are TGCAGCGTTGAAGATCTTGGCACTAGCGGGGCTACGCAGTATTTT. Amino acid sequence: CSVEDLGTSGATQYF.

This clonotype came up many times. CDR3 nucleotides: TGCGCCAGCAGCAAAAGGGACTACCCCTACGAGCAGTACTTC. It specifies CASSKRDYPYEQYF. The V call is TRBV5-1, the J call TRBJ2-7; 7 nucleotides match TRBD2. The CDR3 sequence is 14 residues long. Germline V gene data show CDR1 as SGHRS and CDR2 as YFSETQ. V dropped 4 bases and J dropped 2; count of bases not matched to a gene: 6. Drawing the rest from reference TRBV5-1 and TRBJ2-7, the complete variable domain is KAGVTQTPRYLIKTRGQQVTLSCSPISGHRSVSWYQQTPGQGLQFLFEYFSETQRNKGNFPGRFSGRQFSNSRSEMNVSTLELGDSALYLCASSKRDYPYEQYFGPGTRLTVT.